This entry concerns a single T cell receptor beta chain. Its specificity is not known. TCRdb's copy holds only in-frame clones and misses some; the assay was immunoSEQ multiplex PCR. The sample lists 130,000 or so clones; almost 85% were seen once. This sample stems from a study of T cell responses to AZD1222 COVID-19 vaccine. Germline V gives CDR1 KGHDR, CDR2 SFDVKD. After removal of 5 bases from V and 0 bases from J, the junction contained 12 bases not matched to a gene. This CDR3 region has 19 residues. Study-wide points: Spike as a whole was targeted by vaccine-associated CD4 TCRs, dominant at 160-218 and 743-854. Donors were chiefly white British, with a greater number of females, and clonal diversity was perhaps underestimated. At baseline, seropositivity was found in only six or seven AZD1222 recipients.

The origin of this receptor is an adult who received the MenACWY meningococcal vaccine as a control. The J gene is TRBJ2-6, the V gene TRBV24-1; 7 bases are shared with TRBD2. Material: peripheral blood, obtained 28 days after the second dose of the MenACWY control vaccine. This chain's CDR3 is CATSGGGRGEDSGANVLTF. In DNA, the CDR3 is TGTGCCACCAGTGGAGGAGGGAGGGGCGAGGACTCTGGGGCCAACGTCCTGACTTTC.